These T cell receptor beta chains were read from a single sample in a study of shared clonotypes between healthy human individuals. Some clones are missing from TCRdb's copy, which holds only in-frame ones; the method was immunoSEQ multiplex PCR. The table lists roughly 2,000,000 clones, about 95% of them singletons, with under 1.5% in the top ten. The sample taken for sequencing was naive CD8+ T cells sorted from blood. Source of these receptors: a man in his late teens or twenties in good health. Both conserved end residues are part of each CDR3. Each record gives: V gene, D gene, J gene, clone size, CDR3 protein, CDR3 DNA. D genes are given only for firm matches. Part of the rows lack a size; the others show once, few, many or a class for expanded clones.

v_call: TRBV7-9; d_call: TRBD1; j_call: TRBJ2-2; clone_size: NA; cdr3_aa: CASSLTQGATGELFF; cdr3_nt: TGTGCCAGCAGCTTAACGCAGGGGGCAACCGGGGAGCTGTTTTTT
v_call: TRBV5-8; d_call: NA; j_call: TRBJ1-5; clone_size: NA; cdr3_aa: CGTGVSSQPQHF; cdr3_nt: TGTGGAACCGGGGTATCGAGTCAGCCCCAGCATTTT
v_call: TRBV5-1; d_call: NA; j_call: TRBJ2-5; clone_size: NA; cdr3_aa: CASSPGLGETQYF; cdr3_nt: TGCGCCAGCAGCCCGGGCCTTGGAGAGACCCAGTACTTC
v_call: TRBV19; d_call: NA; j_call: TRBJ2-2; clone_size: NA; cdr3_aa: CASVRAITGELFF; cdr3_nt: TGTGCCAGTGTTCGGGCCATCACCGGGGAGCTGTTTTTT
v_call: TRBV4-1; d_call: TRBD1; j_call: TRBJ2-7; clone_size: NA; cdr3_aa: CASSQTTGGMSEQYF; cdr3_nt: TGCGCCAGCAGCCAAACGACAGGGGGCATGAGTGAGCAGTACTTC
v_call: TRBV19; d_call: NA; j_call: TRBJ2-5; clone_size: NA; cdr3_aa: CASSGLPGEGETQYF; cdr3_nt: TGTGCCAGTAGTGGCTTGCCAGGGGAGGGAGAGACCCAGTACTTC
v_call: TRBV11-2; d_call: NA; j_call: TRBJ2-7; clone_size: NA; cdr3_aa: CASSLGPPYEQYF; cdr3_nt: TGTGCCAGCAGCTTAGGGCCACCTTACGAGCAGTACTTC
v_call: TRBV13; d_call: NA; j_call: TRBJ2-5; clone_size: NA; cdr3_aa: CASSLDGETQYF; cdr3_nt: TGTGCCAGCAGCTTAGACGGGGAGACCCAGTACTTC
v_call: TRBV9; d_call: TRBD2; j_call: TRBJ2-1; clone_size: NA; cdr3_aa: CASSVAQTSGEYNEQFF; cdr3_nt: TGTGCCAGCAGCGTAGCGCAGACTAGCGGAGAGTACAATGAGCAGTTCTTC
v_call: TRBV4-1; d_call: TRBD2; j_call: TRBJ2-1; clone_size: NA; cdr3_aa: CASSQGGSYNEQFF; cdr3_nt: TGCGCCAGCAGCCAGGGGGGGTCCTACAATGAGCAGTTCTTC
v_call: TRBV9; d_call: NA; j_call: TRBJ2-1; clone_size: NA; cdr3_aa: CASSVVSYDEQFF; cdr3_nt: TGTGCCAGCAGCGTAGTGTCGTACGATGAGCAGTTCTTC
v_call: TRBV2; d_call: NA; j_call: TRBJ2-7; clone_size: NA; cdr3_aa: CASSGETGIAYEQYF; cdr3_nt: TGTGCCAGCAGTGGAGAGACAGGTATAGCCTACGAGCAGTACTTC
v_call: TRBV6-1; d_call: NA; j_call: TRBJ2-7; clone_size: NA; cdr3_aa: CASRPRGQISYEQYF; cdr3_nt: TGTGCCAGCAGACCCAGGGGACAAATCTCCTACGAGCAGTACTTC
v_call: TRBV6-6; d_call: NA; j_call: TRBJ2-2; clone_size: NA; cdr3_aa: CASGIWVEAGELFF; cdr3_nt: TGTGCCAGCGGAATTTGGGTGGAGGCCGGGGAGCTGTTTTTT
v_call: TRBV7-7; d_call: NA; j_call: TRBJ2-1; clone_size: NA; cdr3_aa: CASSLDPNWGNEQFF; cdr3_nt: TGTGCTAGCAGCTTAGACCCTAACTGGGGTAATGAGCAGTTCTTC
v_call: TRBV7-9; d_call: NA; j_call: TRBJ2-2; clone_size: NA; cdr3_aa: CASSLDRGNTGELFF; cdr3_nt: TGTGCCAGCAGCTTAGACCGAGGTAACACCGGGGAGCTGTTTTTT
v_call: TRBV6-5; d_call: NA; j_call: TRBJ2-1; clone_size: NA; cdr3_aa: CASSYSLSGYNEQFF; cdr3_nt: TGTGCCAGCAGTTACTCGCTTAGCGGCTACAATGAGCAGTTCTTC
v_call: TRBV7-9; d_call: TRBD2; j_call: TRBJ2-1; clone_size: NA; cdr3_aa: CASSLRGGHSNEQFF; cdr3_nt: TGTGCCAGCAGCTTACGCGGGGGGCACAGCAATGAGCAGTTCTTC
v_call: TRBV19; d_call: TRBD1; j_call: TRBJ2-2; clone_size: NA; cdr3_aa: CASSIDPDRVITGELFF; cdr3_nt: TGTGCCAGTAGTATAGATCCCGACAGGGTTATTACCGGGGAGCTGTTTTTT
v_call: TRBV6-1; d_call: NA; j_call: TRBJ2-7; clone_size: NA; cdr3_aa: CASSDMAEGYEQYF; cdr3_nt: TGTGCCAGCAGTGATATGGCGGAGGGCTACGAGCAGTACTTC
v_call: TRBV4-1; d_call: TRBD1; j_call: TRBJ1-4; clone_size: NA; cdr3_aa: CASSERDSNEKLFF; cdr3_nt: TGCGCCAGCAGCGAAAGGGACAGTAATGAAAAACTGTTTTTT
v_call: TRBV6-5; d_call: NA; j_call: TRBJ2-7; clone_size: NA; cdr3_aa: CASSYVLASEQYF; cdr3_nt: TGTGCCAGCAGTTACGTCTTGGCGAGCGAGCAGTACTTC
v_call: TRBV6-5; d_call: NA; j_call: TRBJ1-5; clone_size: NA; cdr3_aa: CASSYSGVGQPQHF; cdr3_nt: TGTGCCAGCAGTTACTCGGGGGTTGGGCAGCCCCAGCATTTT
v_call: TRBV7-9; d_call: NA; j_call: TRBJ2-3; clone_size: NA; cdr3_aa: CASSLVAGTDTQYF; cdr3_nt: TGTGCCAGCAGCTTAGTTGCGGGCACAGATACGCAGTATTTT
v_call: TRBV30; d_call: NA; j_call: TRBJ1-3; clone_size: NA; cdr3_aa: CAWRGEGSGNTIYF; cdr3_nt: TGTGCCTGGAGAGGGGAAGGGTCTGGAAACACCATATATTTT
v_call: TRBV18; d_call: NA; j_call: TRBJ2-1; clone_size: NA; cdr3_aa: CASSQGGYYNEQFF; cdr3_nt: TGTGCCAGCTCACAAGGGGGGTACTACAATGAGCAGTTCTTC
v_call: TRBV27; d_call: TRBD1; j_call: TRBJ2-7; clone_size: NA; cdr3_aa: CASSLRGQTYEQYF; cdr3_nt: TGTGCCAGCAGTTTAAGGGGACAGACCTACGAGCAGTACTTC
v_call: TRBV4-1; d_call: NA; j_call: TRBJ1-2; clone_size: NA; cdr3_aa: CASSQGGLGAYGYTF; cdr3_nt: TGCGCCAGCAGCCAAGGGGGACTGGGAGCCTATGGCTACACCTTC
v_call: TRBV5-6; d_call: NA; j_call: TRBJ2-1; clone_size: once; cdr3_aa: CASSLGGLDEQFF; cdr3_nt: TGTGCCAGCAGCCTCGGGGGGCTCGATGAGCAGTTCTTC
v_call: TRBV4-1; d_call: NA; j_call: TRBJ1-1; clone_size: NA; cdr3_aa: CASSHGVGTYNTEAFF; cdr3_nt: TGCGCCAGCAGCCATGGAGTTGGGACTTATAACACTGAAGCTTTCTTT
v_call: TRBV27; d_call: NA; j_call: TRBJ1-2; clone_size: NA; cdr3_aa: CASTTTGANYGYTF; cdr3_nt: TGTGCCAGCACGACCACGGGAGCTAACTATGGCTACACCTTC
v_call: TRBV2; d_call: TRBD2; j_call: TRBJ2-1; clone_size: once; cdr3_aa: CASRPTGLANNEQFF; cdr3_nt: TGTGCCAGCAGACCCACGGGACTAGCGAACAATGAGCAGTTCTTC
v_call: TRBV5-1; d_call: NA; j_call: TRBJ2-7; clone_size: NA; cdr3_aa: CASSLAPPYEQYF; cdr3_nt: TGCGCCAGCAGCTTAGCGCCCCCCTACGAGCAGTACTTC
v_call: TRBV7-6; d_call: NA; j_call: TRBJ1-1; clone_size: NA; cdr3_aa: CASSLAGRGGGTEAFF; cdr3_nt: TGTGCCAGCAGCTTAGCCGGGCGGGGAGGGGGAACTGAAGCTTTCTTT
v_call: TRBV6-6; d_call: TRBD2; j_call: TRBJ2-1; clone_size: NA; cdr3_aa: CASRGGYNEQFF; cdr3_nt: TGTGCCAGCAGGGGAGGGTACAATGAGCAGTTCTTC
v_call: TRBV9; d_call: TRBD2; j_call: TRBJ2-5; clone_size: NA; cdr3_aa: CASSVEEGLAEETQYF; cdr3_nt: TGTGCCAGCAGCGTAGAGGAGGGACTAGCGGAAGAGACCCAGTACTTC
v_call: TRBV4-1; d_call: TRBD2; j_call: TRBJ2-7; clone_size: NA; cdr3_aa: CASSLKGLAGAYEQYF; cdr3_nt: TGCGCCAGCAGCCTTAAGGGACTAGCGGGGGCCTACGAGCAGTACTTC
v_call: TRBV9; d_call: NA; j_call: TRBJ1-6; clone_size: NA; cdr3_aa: CASSASGEPYNSPLHF; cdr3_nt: TGTGCCAGCAGCGCGTCAGGGGAGCCATATAATTCACCCCTCCACTTT
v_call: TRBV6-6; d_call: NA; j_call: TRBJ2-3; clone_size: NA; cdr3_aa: CATQGLATDTQYF; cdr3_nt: TGTGCCACTCAAGGACTGGCGACAGATACGCAGTATTTT
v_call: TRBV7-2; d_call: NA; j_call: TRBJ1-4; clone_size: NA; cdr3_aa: CASSLEGGIRVELFF; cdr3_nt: TGTGCCAGCAGCTTAGAGGGGGGTATAAGGGTAGAACTGTTTTTT
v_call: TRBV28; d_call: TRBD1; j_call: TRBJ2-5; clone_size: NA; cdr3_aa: CASSFPSTGQLQETQYF; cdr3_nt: TGTGCCAGCAGTTTCCCCTCAACGGGACAGCTCCAAGAGACCCAGTACTTC
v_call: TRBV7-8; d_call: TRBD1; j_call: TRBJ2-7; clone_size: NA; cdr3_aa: CASSLDRNPSYEQYF; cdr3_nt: TGTGCCAGCAGCTTGGACAGGAACCCTTCCTACGAGCAGTACTTC
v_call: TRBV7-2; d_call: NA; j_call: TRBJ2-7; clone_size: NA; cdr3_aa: CASSSTQDYEQYF; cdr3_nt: TGTGCCAGCAGCTCAACCCAAGACTACGAGCAGTACTTC
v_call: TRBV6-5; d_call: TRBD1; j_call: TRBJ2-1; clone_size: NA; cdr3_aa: CASSYSGTALWNEQFF; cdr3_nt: TGTGCCAGCAGTTATTCCGGGACAGCCTTGTGGAATGAGCAGTTCTTC
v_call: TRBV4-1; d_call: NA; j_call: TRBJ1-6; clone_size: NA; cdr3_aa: CASTLIPPGAGSPLHF; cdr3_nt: TGCGCCAGCACCCTAATCCCGCCGGGGGCAGGTTCACCCCTCCACTTT
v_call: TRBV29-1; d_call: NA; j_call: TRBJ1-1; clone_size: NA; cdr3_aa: CSVEGRETEAFF; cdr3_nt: TGCAGCGTTGAGGGGCGGGAGACTGAAGCTTTCTTT
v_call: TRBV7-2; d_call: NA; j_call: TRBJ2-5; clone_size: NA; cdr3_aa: CASSLGYGVSAETQYF; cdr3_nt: TGTGCCAGCAGCTTAGGGTACGGGGTTTCCGCGGAGACCCAGTACTTC
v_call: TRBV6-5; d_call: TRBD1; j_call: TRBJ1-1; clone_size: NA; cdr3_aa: CASSYSTGEYHTEAFF; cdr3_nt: TGTGCCAGCAGTTACTCCACAGGGGAGTATCACACTGAAGCTTTCTTT
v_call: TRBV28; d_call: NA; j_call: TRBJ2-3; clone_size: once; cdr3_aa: CASSFGGATDTQYF; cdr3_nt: TGTGCCAGCAGTTTTGGGGGGGCCACAGATACGCAGTATTTT
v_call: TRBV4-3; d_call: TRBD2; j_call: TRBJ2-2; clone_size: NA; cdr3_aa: CASSQDWSSGIGELFF; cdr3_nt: TGCGCCAGCAGCCAAGATTGGTCTAGCGGAATAGGGGAGCTGTTTTTT
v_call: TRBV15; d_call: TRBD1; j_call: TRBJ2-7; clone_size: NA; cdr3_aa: CATSSTLADRGYYEQYF; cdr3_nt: TGTGCCACCAGCAGCACTCTAGCGGACAGGGGATACTACGAGCAGTACTTC
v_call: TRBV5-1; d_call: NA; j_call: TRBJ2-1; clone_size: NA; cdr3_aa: CASSLNPQGTLAKNEQFF; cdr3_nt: TGCGCCAGCAGCTTGAATCCCCAGGGAACACTAGCCAAGAATGAGCAGTTCTTC
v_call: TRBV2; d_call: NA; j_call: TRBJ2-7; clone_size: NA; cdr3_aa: CASSKAYEQYF; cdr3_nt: TGTGCCAGCAGTAAAGCCTACGAGCAGTACTTC
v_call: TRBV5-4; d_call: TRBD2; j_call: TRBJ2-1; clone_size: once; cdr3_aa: CASSWLESGGAFEQFF; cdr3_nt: TGTGCCAGCAGCTGGCTCGAGAGCGGGGGGGCTTTTGAGCAGTTCTTC
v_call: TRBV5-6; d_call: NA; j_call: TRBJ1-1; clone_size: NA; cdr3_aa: CASSFATGTSGEAFF; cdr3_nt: TGTGCCAGCAGCTTTGCCACCGGGACAAGCGGCGAAGCTTTCTTT
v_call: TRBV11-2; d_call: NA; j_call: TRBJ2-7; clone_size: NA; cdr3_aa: CASSLDPGPFSYEQYF; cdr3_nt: TGTGCCAGCAGCTTAGACCCAGGCCCTTTTTCCTACGAGCAGTACTTC
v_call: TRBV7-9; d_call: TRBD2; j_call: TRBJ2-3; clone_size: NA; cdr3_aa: CASAGDGDTQYF; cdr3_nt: TGTGCCAGTGCGGGGGATGGGGATACGCAGTATTTT